This T cell receptor beta chain was recovered during a study of T cell changes during pregnancy in multiple sclerosis (dated by TCRdb to about 2019). Notes on the research overall: The study looked at changes in the T cell repertoire across pregnancy in women with multiple sclerosis.

V gives up 6 bases and J gives up 5 bases, and the segment between their germline ends measures 11 bases. CDR1 and CDR2 (SNHLY, FYNNEI) derive from the germline V gene. Taken from cysteine to phenylalanine, the CDR3 has 12 residues. Only CDR3 DNA remains: 36 bases, in frame from the first base. This clone was seen a few times. The specificity of this receptor is unknown. No base quality information exists; no much larger clone differs at one position. Library method: the immunoSEQ multiplex PCR assay. This is the immuneACCESS table as TCRdb keeps it, with only in-frame sequences that have V and J called. A part of the clones is gone; compared with another copy, unresolved V genes explain less than half, and the rest is unexplained. In this sample the table shows 40,000 to 45,000 clones, roughly 89% of which occur a single time. Around 1.2% of the sample belongs to the ten largest clones.

The chain is made from TRBV2 and TRBJ2-7, with a tentative D gene TRBD2 over 6 matching bases. The sample in question was CD4+ T cells from peripheral blood mononuclear cells, obtained in the first trimester of pregnancy. The sequence was collected from a female donor with multiple sclerosis, enrolled in a pregnancy study. The CDR3 corresponds to CASRGLPDEQYF. The DNA reads TGTGCCAGCAGGGGACTTCCAGACGAGCAGTACTTC.